A selection of T cell receptor beta chains follows, all from one sample in a study of radiotherapy plus CTLA-4 blockade in lung cancer. The protocol was immunoSEQ multiplex PCR, while the TCRdb copy is restricted to in-frame clones and leaves out a portion. The profile shows fewer than 100,000 clones, under 90% of them singletons. Here the sequenced sample was peripheral blood, taken from a patient treated with radiotherapy plus ipilimumab. These receptors came from a human donor with non-small cell lung cancer who had stable disease on radiotherapy plus ipilimumab. Each CDR3 is given with its conserved first and last residue. D genes are given only for firm matches. Clone size, where shown, is once, few, many, or a class for clones that have expanded.

size,D,V,J,DNA,CDR3
.,TRBD1,TRBV18,TRBJ2-7,TGTGCCAGCTCGCCTACGACAGGGCCCTACGAGCAGTACTTC,CASSPTTGPYEQYF
.,.,TRBV7-2,TRBJ2-5,TGTGCCAGCAGCTTATCCCCGGGGGTTCAAGAGACCCAGTACTTC,CASSLSPGVQETQYF
.,TRBD2,TRBV4-1,TRBJ2-7,TGCGCCAGCAGCCAAGTCCCGCAATCTAGCGGGGGGGCCGTCTACGAGCAGTACTTC,CASSQVPQSSGGAVYEQYF
.,TRBD2,TRBV6-1,TRBJ2-1,TGTGCCAGCAGTGCACGACTAGCGGGACTTAGTAATGAGCAGTTCTTC,CASSARLAGLSNEQFF
few,TRBD2,TRBV29-1,TRBJ2-1,TGCAGCGTCCTTAGCGGGAGCTACAATGAGCAGTTCTTC,CSVLSGSYNEQFF
.,TRBD1,TRBV5-1,TRBJ2-7,TGCGCCAGCAGCTCCGGGACAGGGACTATCGAGCAGTACTTC,CASSSGTGTIEQYF
.,.,TRBV6-1,TRBJ1-1,TGTGCCAGCAGAGCTCAAGGGGTGTCCGGCTCCGAAGCTTTCTTT,CASRAQGVSGSEAFF
.,.,TRBV6-6,TRBJ1-3,TGTGCCAGCAGCCTAGAGGGGGTGACGGGAAACACCATATATTTT,CASSLEGVTGNTIYF
.,.,TRBV19,TRBJ1-4,TGTGCCAGTAGTATTGGGCCGGGGGAAAAACTGTTTTTT,CASSIGPGEKLFF
once,.,TRBV5-1,TRBJ2-7,TGCGCCAGCAGCTTGATGGGTAGCTCCTACGAGCAGTACTTC,CASSLMGSSYEQYF
.,TRBD1,TRBV19,TRBJ2-2,TGTGCCAGTAGTTCTACAGGGGGCACCGGGGAGCTGTTTTTT,CASSSTGGTGELFF
.,.,TRBV19,TRBJ1-5,TGTGCCAGGGGGTCAATTCTGAATCAGCCCCAGCATTTT,CARGSILNQPQHF
.,.,TRBV6-5,TRBJ2-7,TGTGCCAGCACCCAAACTAGACTCGAGCAGTACTTC,CASTQTRLEQYF
.,.,TRBV6-5,TRBJ2-2,TGTGCCAGCAGTCTGGGTTACACCGGGGAGCTGTTTTTT,CASSLGYTGELFF
once,TRBD1,TRBV28,TRBJ2-1,TGTGCCAGCAGTACCACAGGGGGCCCCGCGACCAATGAGCAGTTCTTC,CASSTTGGPATNEQFF
once,.,TRBV2,TRBJ2-2,TGTGCCAGCAGTGAAAGACAGCCCGGGGAGCTGTTTTTT,CASSERQPGELFF
.,.,TRBV7-3,TRBJ2-1,TGTGCCAGCAGCTTAGGGGGGTCCTACAATGAGCAGTTCTTC,CASSLGGSYNEQFF
.,.,TRBV28,TRBJ1-6,TGTGCCAGCAGTTTACCTCACCAGGCAGCCGTTAATTCACCCCTCCACTTT,CASSLPHQAAVNSPLHF
.,.,TRBV28,TRBJ2-7,TGTGCCAGCAGTTTACTAGGCTACGAGCAGTACTTC,CASSLLGYEQYF
.,.,TRBV27,TRBJ2-5,TGTGCCAGCTGGGACCCTCAAGAGACCCAGTACTTC,CASWDPQETQYF
once,.,TRBV9,TRBJ2-7,TGTGCCAGCAGTCGCGCCTCCAATAGGTACGAGCAGTACTTC,CASSRASNRYEQYF
.,.,TRBV30,TRBJ1-5,TGTGCCTGGAGTGGGCTACAGGCTAGCAATCAGCCCCAGCATTTT,CAWSGLQASNQPQHF
.,.,TRBV4-1,TRBJ1-1,TGCGCCAGCAGCCGCTCACAGGGAATCGGATCCTCGGACACTGAAGCTTTCTTT,CASSRSQGIGSSDTEAFF
.,.,TRBV9,TRBJ1-2,TGTGCCAGCAGCGAAATAGGTCATTCGGGCTACACCTTC,CASSEIGHSGYTF
medium-sized,.,TRBV6-1,TRBJ1-2,TGTGCCAGCAGTGACGGGATGCCTAACTATGGCTACACCTTC,CASSDGMPNYGYTF
.,.,TRBV6-5,TRBJ1-4,TGTGCCAGCAGCTCCATCTTAGGGGAAAAACTGTTTTTT,CASSSILGEKLFF
.,TRBD1,TRBV19,TRBJ1-1,TGTGCCAGTAGCCGAGGACAGGGGGCAAGGTGGAACACTGAAGCTTTCTTT,CASSRGQGARWNTEAFF
once,TRBD1,TRBV5-5,TRBJ2-7,TGTGCCAGCAGCTTGGGACTGGGGACAGGGACCCCCTCCTACGAGCAGTACTTC,CASSLGLGTGTPSYEQYF
.,.,TRBV6-6,TRBJ2-1,TGTGCCAGCACCCTCCCGTCCCGGCCTGAGCAGTTCTTC,CASTLPSRPEQFF
few,.,TRBV7-9,TRBJ1-1,TGTGCCAGCCGGGCGGACAGTTTGAACACTGAAGCTTTCTTT,CASRADSLNTEAFF
.,.,TRBV30,TRBJ2-1,TGTGCCTGGAGATTAGGGGGGGTCGGAGGTGAGCAGTTCTTC,CAWRLGGVGGEQFF
.,TRBD2,TRBV5-1,TRBJ2-1,TGCGCCAGCAGCTTGGGGCGGACTAGGGGCTACAATGAGCAGTTCTTC,CASSLGRTRGYNEQFF
.,TRBD2,TRBV19,TRBJ2-1,TGTGTTTCGCACCGGGAGGGAGGCGACGTTGGGCAGTTCTTC,CVSHREGGDVGQFF
once,.,TRBV7-9,TRBJ1-2,TGTGCCAGCAGCCCGCAGAAGGGGTTGCTAGGCTACACCTTC,CASSPQKGLLGYTF
few,.,TRBV18,TRBJ2-7,TGTGCCAGCTCACCTGAGAGGGTCTCCTACGAGCAGTACTTC,CASSPERVSYEQYF
.,.,TRBV5-4,TRBJ1-2,TGTGCCAGCAGCTTGGGCAGCCAAGACTATGGCTACACCTTC,CASSLGSQDYGYTF
once,.,TRBV7-9,TRBJ1-1,TGTGCCAGCAACATCCAGACAGGAGGGAACACTGAAGCTTTCTTT,CASNIQTGGNTEAFF
.,TRBD1,TRBV28,TRBJ1-5,TGTGCCAGCAGTTCGAGCCGCACCGGGACAGGGAAGGGCAATCAGCCCCAGCATTTT,CASSSSRTGTGKGNQPQHF
few,.,TRBV28,TRBJ1-2,TGTGCCAGCAGTTTAACGCAGGGCGGCTACACCTTC,CASSLTQGGYTF
.,.,TRBV7-9,TRBJ1-1,TGTGCCAGCAGCTTTGGACAGTCGAACACTGAAGCTTTCTTT,CASSFGQSNTEAFF
.,.,TRBV13,TRBJ2-1,TGTGCCAGCAGCTTAGGCAGACAGTACCCCCCTAAGGGGCAGTTCTTC,CASSLGRQYPPKGQFF
few,.,TRBV30,TRBJ2-4,TGTGCCTGGAGTACCGGGGCCAAAAACATTCAGTACTTC,CAWSTGAKNIQYF
.,.,TRBV10-1,TRBJ2-1,TGCGCCAGCAGTGAGGGTTTAACCAATGAGCAGTTCTTC,CASSEGLTNEQFF
.,TRBD1,TRBV27,TRBJ2-7,TGTGCCAGCGCCAAAGGAGGGGGCAGGGGGCTCTACGAGCAGTACTTC,CASAKGGGRGLYEQYF
.,.,TRBV11-2,TRBJ2-1,TGTGCCAGCAGCTTAGAGGTAGAAGTGAGCTCCTACAATGAGCAGTTCTTC,CASSLEVEVSSYNEQFF
.,TRBD1,TRBV11-2,TRBJ2-7,TGTGCCAGCAGCCCAACCGGCGGACAGGGCGGGTACTTC,CASSPTGGQGGYF
.,.,TRBV5-1,TRBJ1-1,TGCGCCAGCAGCTCGACGGGGACGAACACTGAAGCTTTCTTT,CASSSTGTNTEAFF
.,TRBD2,TRBV15,TRBJ2-3,TGTGCCACCAGCGCCGGGGCTAGCGGGAGAACAGATACGCAGTATTTT,CATSAGASGRTDTQYF
.,.,TRBV6-1,TRBJ1-2,TGTGCCAGCAGTCAAACAGGGTGGGATGGCTACACCTTC,CASSQTGWDGYTF
.,.,TRBV23-1,TRBJ1-4,TGCGCCAGCAGTCACCAGGGGTCATTTAATGAAAAACTGTTTTTT,CASSHQGSFNEKLFF
.,TRBD2,TRBV19,TRBJ2-1,TGTGCCAGTAGTAGGACTAGCGGGGGGCCGATATACAATGAGCAGTTCTTC,CASSRTSGGPIYNEQFF
.,.,TRBV4-1,TRBJ1-4,TGCGCCAGCAGCCAAGACGAGCGCTCTAATGAAAAACTGTTTTTT,CASSQDERSNEKLFF
.,TRBD1,TRBV10-2,TRBJ2-7,TGCGCCAGCAGTGACCCTGGACAGGGTAGCTCCTACGAGCAGTACTTC,CASSDPGQGSSYEQYF
few,.,TRBV4-1,TRBJ1-4,TGCGCCAGCAGCCCCCAAGGTTCCCCAGAACGAGGGGAAAAACTGTTTTTT,CASSPQGSPERGEKLFF
once,.,TRBV9,TRBJ1-1,TGTGCCAGCAGCCCCACGGGACAATTGAACACTGAAGCTTTCTTT,CASSPTGQLNTEAFF